The clone carrying this T cell receptor beta chain occurred once. The sample belongs to a study of T-cell reconstitution after alpha-beta-depleted transplantation in children. Library preparation (for TCRbeta) was performed with unique molecular identifiers. TCRdb ran MiXCR on the PCR reads and lists one entry per CDR3 protein. The profile shows roughly 200,000 distinct CDR3 sequences, roughly 9% of them singletons. Trimming left V 4 bases short and J 2 bases short, with 21 bases between. Germline V gene sequence: CDR1 SEHNR, CDR2 FQNEAQ (reference sequence). The CDR3 spans 17 residues. The sequence came from a human donor who donated a stem cell graft to a child with acute lymphoblastic leukemia. The source material was PBMCs from the stem cell graft donor, sampled from the stem cell graft. V and J are TRBV7-9 and TRBJ2-7, with D possibly being TRBD1 (6 bases). The CDR3 region has the DNA TGTGCCAGCAGCTCGGGCGAACAGGGATTTCTACCCTACGAGCAGTACTTC. It is translated as CASSSGEQGFLPYEQYF.